This entry features one T cell receptor (beta chain) sequence. Its target is unknown. CDR1 and CDR2 from the germline V gene are SGHRS and YFSETQ. The CDR3 runs to 18 residues. Trimming at V came to 0 bases and at J to 6 bases, leaving 9 bases not matched to a gene. This record belongs to a study of cytomegalovirus exposure and HLA in healthy donors. Study-wide points: Usually a TCR sequence was rare, but some public TCRs were found in many donors. Clonal expansion, a later analysis showed, was greater in HLA-associated TCR beta chains than in equally common others. The classifier reportedly diagnosed cytomegalovirus status with high specificity and sensitivity.

60 Vbeta and 13 Jbeta primers were used in PCR. Clones were read by immunoSEQ multiplex PCR, and TCRdb kept only the in-frame ones, dropping some. The profile shows about 140,000 clones, approximately 72% of them singletons. The material sequenced was PBMCs. The sequence was obtained from a woman aged 55-70 years in good health and CMV-seronegative. The genes are TRBV5-1 and TRBJ2-1; 13 bases line up with TRBD2. In nucleotides, the CDR3 is TGCGCCAGCAGCTTGGCCGGGCCAGGACTAGCGGGGGCCAATGAGCAGTTCTTC. Translated, it gives CASSLAGPGLAGANEQFF.